Given below is one T cell receptor beta chain in context. This entry is derived from a study of blood T cell repertoires in COVID-19. Clones were sequenced by immunoSEQ multiplex PCR, and TCRdb holds only the in-frame ones, with some missing. The data show some 300,000 clones, more than 70% seen once. The CDR3 is 15 amino acids. The junction had 4 bases not matched to a gene; V was cut back by 0 bases and J by 6 bases. Germline V CDR1 and CDR2: SGHRS, YFSETQ. The specimen sequenced was PBMCs or T cells enriched from blood (not recorded which). The source of this sequence is a woman aged 55-69 years in a cohort exposed to, infected with or recovered from COVID-19 (not recorded which). The chain recombines TRBV5-1 with TRBJ2-4; 9 positions agree with TRBD2. The CDR3 region has the DNA TGCGCCAGCAGCTTGGAGACTAGCGGAGGAAACATTCAGTACTTC. Protein product: CASSLETSGGNIQYF.